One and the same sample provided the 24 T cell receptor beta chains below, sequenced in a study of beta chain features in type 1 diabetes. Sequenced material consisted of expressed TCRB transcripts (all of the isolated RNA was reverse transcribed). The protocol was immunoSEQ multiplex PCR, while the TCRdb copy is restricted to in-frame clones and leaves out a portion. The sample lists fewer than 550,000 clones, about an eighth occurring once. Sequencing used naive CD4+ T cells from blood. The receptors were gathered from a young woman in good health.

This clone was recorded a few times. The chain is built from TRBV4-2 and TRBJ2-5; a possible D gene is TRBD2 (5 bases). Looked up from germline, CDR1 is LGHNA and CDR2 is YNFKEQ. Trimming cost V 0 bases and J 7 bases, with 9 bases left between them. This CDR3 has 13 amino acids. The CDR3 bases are TGTGCCAGCAGCCAAGAAAAGGGAGCGACCCAGTACTTC. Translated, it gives CASSQEKGATQYF.

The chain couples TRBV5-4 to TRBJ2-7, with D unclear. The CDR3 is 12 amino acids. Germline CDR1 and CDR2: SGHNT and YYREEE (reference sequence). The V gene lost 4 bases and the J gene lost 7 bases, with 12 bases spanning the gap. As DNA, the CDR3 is TGTGCCAGCAGCGTGCAAACTCGGGAGCAGTACTTC. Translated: CASSVQTREQYF.

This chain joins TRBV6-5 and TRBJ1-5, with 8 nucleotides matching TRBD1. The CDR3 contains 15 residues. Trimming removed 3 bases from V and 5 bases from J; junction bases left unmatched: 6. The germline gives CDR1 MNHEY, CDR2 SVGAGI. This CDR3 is CASSYRDRPYQPQHF. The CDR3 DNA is TGTGCCAGCAGTTATCGGGACAGGCCTTATCAGCCCCAGCATTTT.

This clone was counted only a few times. CDR3 nucleotide sequence: TGCGCCAGCAGCCAAGATCTGAGGAGGACGAGCTCCTACAATGAGCAGTTCTTC. Translated: CASSQDLRRTSSYNEQFF. The chain employs TRBV4-3 and TRBJ2-1; tentative D call: TRBD2 (5 bases). The CDR3 length is 18 residues. Germline-derived CDR1 and CDR2 are LGHNA and YSLEER. Trimming pared 0 bases from V and 0 bases from J, leaving 15 bases between.

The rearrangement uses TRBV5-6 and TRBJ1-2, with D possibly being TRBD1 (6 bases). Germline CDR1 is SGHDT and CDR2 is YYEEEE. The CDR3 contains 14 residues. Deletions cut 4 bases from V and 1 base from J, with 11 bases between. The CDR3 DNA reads TGTGCCAGCAGCCCGGGACACCTTAACTATGGCTACACCTTC. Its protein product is CASSPGHLNYGYTF.

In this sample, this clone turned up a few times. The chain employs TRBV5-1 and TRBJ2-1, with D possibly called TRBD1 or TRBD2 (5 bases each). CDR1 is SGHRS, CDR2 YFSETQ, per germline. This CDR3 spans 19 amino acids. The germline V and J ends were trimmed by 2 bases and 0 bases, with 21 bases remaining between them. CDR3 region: CASSFVPGRDFSSYNEQFF. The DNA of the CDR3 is TGCGCCAGCAGCTTCGTCCCGGGACGGGATTTCAGCTCCTACAATGAGCAGTTCTTC.

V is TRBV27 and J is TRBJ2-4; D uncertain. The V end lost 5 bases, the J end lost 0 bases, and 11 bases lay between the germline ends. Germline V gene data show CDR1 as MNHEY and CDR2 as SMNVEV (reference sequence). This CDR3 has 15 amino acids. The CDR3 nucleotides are TGTGCCAGCAGTCCCGCGTTACTAGCCAAAAACATTCAGTACTTC. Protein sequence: CASSPALLAKNIQYF.

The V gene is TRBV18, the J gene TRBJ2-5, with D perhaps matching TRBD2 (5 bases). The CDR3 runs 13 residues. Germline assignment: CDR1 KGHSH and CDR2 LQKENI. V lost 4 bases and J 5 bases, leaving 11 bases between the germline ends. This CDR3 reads CASSRPRGETQYF. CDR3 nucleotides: TGTGCCAGCTCACGACCGAGAGGGGAGACCCAGTACTTC.

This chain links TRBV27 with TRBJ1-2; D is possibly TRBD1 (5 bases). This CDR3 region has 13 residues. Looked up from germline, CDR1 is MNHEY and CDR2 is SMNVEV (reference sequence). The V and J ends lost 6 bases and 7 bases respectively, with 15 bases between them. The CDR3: CASRPQGFSGYTF. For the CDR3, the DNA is TGTGCCAGCAGACCGCAGGGATTTTCTGGCTACACCTTC.

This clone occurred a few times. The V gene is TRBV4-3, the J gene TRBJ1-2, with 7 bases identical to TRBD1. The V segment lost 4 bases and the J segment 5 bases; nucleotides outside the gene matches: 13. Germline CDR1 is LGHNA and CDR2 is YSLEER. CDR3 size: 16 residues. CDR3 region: CASSRPSEQGRYGYTF. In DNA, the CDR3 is TGCGCCAGCAGCCGACCCTCCGAACAGGGGCGGTATGGCTACACCTTC.

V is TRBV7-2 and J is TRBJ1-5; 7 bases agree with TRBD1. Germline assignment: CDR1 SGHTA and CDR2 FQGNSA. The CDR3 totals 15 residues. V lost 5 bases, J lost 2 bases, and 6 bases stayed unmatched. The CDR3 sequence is CASSLLGQGNQPQHF. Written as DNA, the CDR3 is TGTGCCAGCAGCCTCCTCGGACAGGGCAATCAGCCCCAGCATTTT.

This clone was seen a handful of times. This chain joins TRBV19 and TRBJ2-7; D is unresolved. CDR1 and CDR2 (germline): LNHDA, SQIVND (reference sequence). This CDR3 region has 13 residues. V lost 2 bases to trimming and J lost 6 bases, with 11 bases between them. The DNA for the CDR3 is TGTGCCAGTAGTATAAGCTTCAGTAGCGAGCAGTACTTC. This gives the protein CASSISFSSEQYF. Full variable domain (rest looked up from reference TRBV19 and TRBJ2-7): DGGITQSPKYLFRKEGQNVTLSCEQNLNHDAMYWYRQDPGQGLRLIYYSQIVNDFQKGDIAEGYSVSREKKESFPLTVTSAQKNPTAFYLCASSISFSSEQYFGPGTRLTVT.

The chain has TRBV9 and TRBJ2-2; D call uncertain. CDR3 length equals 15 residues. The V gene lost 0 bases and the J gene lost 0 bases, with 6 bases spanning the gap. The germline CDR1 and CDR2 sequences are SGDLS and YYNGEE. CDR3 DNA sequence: TGTGCCAGCAGCGTAGGGGCAGCGAACACCGGGGAGCTGTTTTTT. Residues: CASSVGAANTGELFF.

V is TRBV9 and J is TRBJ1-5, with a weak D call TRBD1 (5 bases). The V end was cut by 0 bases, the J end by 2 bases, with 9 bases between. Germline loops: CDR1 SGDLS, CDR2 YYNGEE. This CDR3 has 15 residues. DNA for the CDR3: TGTGCCAGCAGCGTAGGATGGGGGGGCAATCAGCCCCAGCATTTT. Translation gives CASSVGWGGNQPQHF.

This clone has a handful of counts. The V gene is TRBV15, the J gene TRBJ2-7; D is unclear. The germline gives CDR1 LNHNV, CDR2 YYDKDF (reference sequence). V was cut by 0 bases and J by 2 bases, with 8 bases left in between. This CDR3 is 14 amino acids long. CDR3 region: CATSRDSLPYEQYF. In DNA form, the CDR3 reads TGTGCCACCAGCAGAGATAGCCTACCCTACGAGCAGTACTTC.

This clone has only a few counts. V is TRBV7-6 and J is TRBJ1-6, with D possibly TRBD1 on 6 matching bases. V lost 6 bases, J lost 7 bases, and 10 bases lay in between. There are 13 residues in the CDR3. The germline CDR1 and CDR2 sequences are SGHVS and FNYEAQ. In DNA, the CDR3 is TGTGCCAGCAGGATTACAGGGAATTCACCCCTCCACTTT. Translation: CASRITGNSPLHF.

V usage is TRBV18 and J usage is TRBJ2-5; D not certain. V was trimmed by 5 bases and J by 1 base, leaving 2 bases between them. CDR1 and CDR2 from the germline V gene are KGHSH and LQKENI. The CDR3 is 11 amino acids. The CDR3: CASSFQETQYF. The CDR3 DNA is TGTGCCAGCTCATTCCAAGAGACCCAGTACTTC. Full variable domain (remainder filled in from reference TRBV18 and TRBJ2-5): NAGVMQNPRHLVRRRGQEARLRCSPMKGHSHVYWYRQLPEEGLKFMVYLQKENIIDESGMPKERFSAEFPKEGPSILRIQQVVRGDSAAYFCASSFQETQYFGPGTRLLVL.

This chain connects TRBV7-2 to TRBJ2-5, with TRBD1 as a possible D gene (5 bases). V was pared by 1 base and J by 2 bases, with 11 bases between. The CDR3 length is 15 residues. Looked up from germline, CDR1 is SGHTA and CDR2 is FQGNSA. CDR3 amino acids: CASSLVAGLQETQYF. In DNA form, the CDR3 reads TGTGCCAGCAGCTTAGTGGCAGGGTTGCAAGAGACCCAGTACTTC.

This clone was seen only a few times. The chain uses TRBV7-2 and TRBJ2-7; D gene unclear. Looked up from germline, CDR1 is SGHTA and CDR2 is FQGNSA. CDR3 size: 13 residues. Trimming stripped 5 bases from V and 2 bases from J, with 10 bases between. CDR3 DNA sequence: TGTGCCAGCAGCCCCAGCCGGGCCTACGAGCAGTACGTC. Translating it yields CASSPSRAYEQYV.

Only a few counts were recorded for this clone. CDR3 in amino acids: CSVSSGTPYGYTF. CDR3 coding DNA: TGCAGCGTTTCCTCCGGGACACCCTATGGCTACACCTTC. V is TRBV29-1 and J is TRBJ1-2, with a tentative D call TRBD1 (6 bases). The CDR3 extends over 13 amino acids. Germline V gene data show CDR1 as SQVTM and CDR2 as ANQGSEA. Trimming removed 5 bases at V and 4 bases at J, with 14 bases between.

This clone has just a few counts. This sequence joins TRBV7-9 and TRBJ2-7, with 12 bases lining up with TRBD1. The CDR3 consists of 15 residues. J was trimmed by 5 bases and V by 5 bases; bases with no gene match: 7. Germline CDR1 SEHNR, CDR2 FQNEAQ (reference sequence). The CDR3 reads CASSPRGQGADEQYF. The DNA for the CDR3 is TGTGCCAGCAGCCCAAGGGGACAGGGGGCCGACGAGCAGTACTTC.

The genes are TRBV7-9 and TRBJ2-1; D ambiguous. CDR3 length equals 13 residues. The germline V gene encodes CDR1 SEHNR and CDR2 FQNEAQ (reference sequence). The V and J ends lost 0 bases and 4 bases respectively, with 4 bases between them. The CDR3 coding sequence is TGTGCCAGCAGCTTAGCGGAGTACAATGAGCAGTTCTTC. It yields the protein CASSLAEYNEQFF.

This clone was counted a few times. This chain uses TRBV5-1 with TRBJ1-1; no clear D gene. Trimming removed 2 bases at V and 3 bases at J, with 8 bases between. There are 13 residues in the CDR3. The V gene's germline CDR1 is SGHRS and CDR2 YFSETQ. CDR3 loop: CASSLSTHTEAFF. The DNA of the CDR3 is TGCGCCAGCAGCTTATCCACGCACACTGAAGCTTTCTTT.

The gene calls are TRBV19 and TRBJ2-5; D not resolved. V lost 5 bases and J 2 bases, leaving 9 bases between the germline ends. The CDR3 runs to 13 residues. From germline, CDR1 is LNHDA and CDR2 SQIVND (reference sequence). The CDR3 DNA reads TGTGCCAGTAGTTACAACAGTCAAGAGACCCAGTACTTC. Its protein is CASSYNSQETQYF.